The clone carrying this T cell receptor beta chain occurred a few times. Its antigen is not identified. Sequence at one end of the junction differs from germline and may be a read error. The people who gave samples were healthy Caucasians from Russia, aged roughly 6 to 95. PBMCs, at least 7 million per sample, were isolated. A second PCR of 7 to 11 cycles used a sample-barcoded 5' primer and a J-beta primer mix. One entry per CDR3 protein results from TCRdb running MiXCR on the 5' RACE reads. The data contain approximately 290,000 distinct CDR3 sequences, 25% to 30% of them singletons. The sample belongs to a study of blood T cells in healthy people across ages. Study results and caveats: Leaving the PBMCs unsorted stopped any conclusive comparison of naive versus antigen-experienced cells.

The CDR3 totals 14 residues. Germline V CDR1 and CDR2: SEHNR, FQNEAQ (reference sequence). The chain uses TRBV7-9 and TRBJ1-1; no clear D gene. This receptor was identified in a woman in her 70s in good health. Sequencing was carried out using blood. Written as DNA, the CDR3 is TGTGCCGGCAGCTTAGCTTACAGAGACACTGAAGCTTTCTTT. The encoded protein is CAGSLAYRDTEAFF.